This record looks at one T cell receptor beta chain sequence and its context. Its matching antigen is unknown. Trimming stripped 3 bases from V and 7 bases from J, with 13 bases between. Germline V gene lookup returns CDR1 SNHLY and CDR2 FYNNEI. CDR3 size: 14 residues. These data are taken from a study of T cell repertoires in cytomegalovirus infection. Study-level information: Both a matching HLA type and CMV infection were indicated by public TCR beta signatures. General observations from the study: Carriers of CMV plus the relevant HLA were identified by cumulative public TCR beta family frequency.

In TCRdb, the reads were re-called with MiXCR into one record per CDR3 protein. The table includes approximately 730,000 distinct CDR3 sequences, around 31% detected once. V gene TRBV2 combines with J gene TRBJ1-5, with D uncertain. This receptor was taken from a human donor in good health (CMV status not recorded). Some clones in this sample may be carry-over from other donors' samples. Sequencing used cultured PBMCs, obtained from culture after CMV antigen stimulation. DNA for the CDR3: TGTGCCAGCAGTGATATAGCGGTGAGCCAGCCCCAGCATTTT. The encoded protein is CASSDIAVSQPQHF.